This TCR beta chain stems from a study of identical twins. This clonotype has at least ten counts. TCRdb re-derived calls from the 5' RACE reads in MiXCR, one entry per CDR3 protein. Here the sample spans 420,000 or so distinct CDR3 sequences, around a sixth being singletons. The germline V and J ends were trimmed by 5 bases and 2 bases, with 12 bases remaining between them. The germline V gene has CDR1 MNHEY and CDR2 SVGEGT. The CDR3 length is 14 residues. The sequenced sample was naive T cells sorted from blood. This sequence joins TRBV6-2 or TRBV6-3 and TRBJ1-2; no reliable D call. This TCR derives from a man over 45 in good health. The CDR3 sequence is CASSQTPVNYGYTF. The CDR3 bases are TGTGCCAGCAGTCAGACACCAGTGAACTATGGCTACACCTTC.